The rows below give T cell receptor beta chains drawn from one sample of a study of shared clonotypes between healthy human individuals. Sequenced by immunoSEQ multiplex PCR; TCRdb stores in-frame clones only, minus some. The table includes some 2,400,000 clones, roughly 95% detected once. What was sequenced was naive CD4+ T cells sorted from blood. These receptors were taken from a man aged 18 to 30 in good health. CDR3s include the opening cysteine and the closing phenylalanine or tryptophan. Each record gives: CDR3 length, J gene, D gene, clone size, V gene, CDR3 DNA, CDR3 protein. D genes are given only for firm matches. Clone size appears in some rows only: once, few, many, or a class for an expanded clone.

len: 15
j_gene: TRBJ2-7
d_gene: TRBD2
abundance: once
v_gene: TRBV10-3
CDR3nt: TGTGCCATCAGTCGAGGGGTGGGAGGGACCTACGAGCAGTACTTC
CDR3aa: CAISRGVGGTYEQYF

len: 12
j_gene: TRBJ2-7
d_gene: TRBD1
abundance: -
v_gene: TRBV11-2
CDR3nt: TGTGCCAGCAGGCTAACAGGGGGCTTTGCGTACTTC
CDR3aa: CASRLTGGFAYF

len: 18
j_gene: TRBJ1-5
d_gene: -
abundance: -
v_gene: TRBV18
CDR3nt: TGTGCCAGCTCACCAATCCCGACAGCCACCACTAGCAATCAGCCCCAGCATTTT
CDR3aa: CASSPIPTATTSNQPQHF

len: 12
j_gene: TRBJ1-1
d_gene: -
abundance: -
v_gene: TRBV10-3
CDR3nt: TGTGCCATCGTAAACAGGGACGCTGAAGCTTTCTTT
CDR3aa: CAIVNRDAEAFF

len: 17
j_gene: TRBJ2-7
d_gene: TRBD2
abundance: -
v_gene: TRBV27
CDR3nt: TGTGCCAGCAGTTTATCGGCGACTAGCGGGGGGTGGTGGGAGCAGTACTTC
CDR3aa: CASSLSATSGGWWEQYF

len: 15
j_gene: TRBJ1-4
d_gene: -
abundance: -
v_gene: TRBV18
CDR3nt: TGTGCCAGCTCACGGCCGGGACCGACGCAGTTTAAACTGTTTTTT
CDR3aa: CASSRPGPTQFKLFF

len: 14
j_gene: TRBJ2-7
d_gene: TRBD2
abundance: -
v_gene: TRBV5-6
CDR3nt: TGTGCCAGCAGCTCGTTTGGGACTAACTACGAGCAGTACTTC
CDR3aa: CASSSFGTNYEQYF

len: 16
j_gene: TRBJ2-7
d_gene: TRBD2
abundance: -
v_gene: TRBV10-3
CDR3nt: TGTGCCATCAGTGAGTCGCGGGGGTTCCGGGCCTACGAGCAGTACTTC
CDR3aa: CAISESRGFRAYEQYF

len: 15
j_gene: TRBJ2-1
d_gene: -
abundance: -
v_gene: TRBV2
CDR3nt: TGTGCCAGCACTACAGAACTCGGCTCCTACAATGAGCAGTTCTTC
CDR3aa: CASTTELGSYNEQFF

len: 13
j_gene: TRBJ1-5
d_gene: -
abundance: -
v_gene: TRBV5-1
CDR3nt: TGCGCCAGCAGCCTAACCGCAGGACAGCCCCAGCATTTT
CDR3aa: CASSLTAGQPQHF

len: 12
j_gene: TRBJ1-5
d_gene: -
abundance: -
v_gene: TRBV7-9
CDR3nt: TGTGCCAGCAGCTCCTTAGGGCAGCCCCAGCATTTT
CDR3aa: CASSSLGQPQHF

len: 13
j_gene: TRBJ2-7
d_gene: -
abundance: -
v_gene: TRBV5-1
CDR3nt: TGCGCCAGCAGCTTGGCCCCCGGCTACGAGCAGTACTTC
CDR3aa: CASSLAPGYEQYF

len: 15
j_gene: TRBJ2-5
d_gene: TRBD1
abundance: -
v_gene: TRBV6-1
CDR3nt: TGTGCCAGCAGATTGGGACAGGGGGAAAAAGAGACCCAGTACTTC
CDR3aa: CASRLGQGEKETQYF

len: 16
j_gene: TRBJ2-3
d_gene: TRBD2
abundance: -
v_gene: TRBV11-2
CDR3nt: TGTGCCAGCAGCTTGACTAGCGGGAGTGGCACAGATACGCAGTATTTT
CDR3aa: CASSLTSGSGTDTQYF

len: 14
j_gene: TRBJ2-2
d_gene: -
abundance: -
v_gene: TRBV10-1
CDR3nt: TGCGCCAGCAGTGAAGGGGGAAACACCGGGGAGCTGTTTTTT
CDR3aa: CASSEGGNTGELFF

len: 13
j_gene: TRBJ1-2
d_gene: -
abundance: -
v_gene: TRBV5-1
CDR3nt: TGCGCCAGCAGCCCGACAGGCGACTATGGCTACACCTTC
CDR3aa: CASSPTGDYGYTF

len: 15
j_gene: TRBJ2-3
d_gene: -
abundance: -
v_gene: TRBV5-1
CDR3nt: TGCGCCAGCAGCTGGAGCGGCCAGAGCACAGATACGCAGTATTTT
CDR3aa: CASSWSGQSTDTQYF

len: 16
j_gene: TRBJ1-5
d_gene: -
abundance: once
v_gene: TRBV7-8
CDR3nt: TGTGCCAGCAGCTTAGCGGGTGACCTCGTGGGACAGCCCCAGCATTTT
CDR3aa: CASSLAGDLVGQPQHF

len: 11
j_gene: TRBJ2-7
d_gene: -
abundance: once
v_gene: TRBV30
CDR3nt: TGTGCCTGGAGACAGGTCTACGAGCAGTACTTC
CDR3aa: CAWRQVYEQYF

len: 15
j_gene: TRBJ2-2
d_gene: TRBD1
abundance: -
v_gene: TRBV30
CDR3nt: TGTGCCTGGGGGTTCCGGGACAGGGGCGGTGGGGAGCTGTTTTTT
CDR3aa: CAWGFRDRGGGELFF

len: 15
j_gene: TRBJ2-1
d_gene: -
abundance: -
v_gene: TRBV27
CDR3nt: TGTGCCAGCTCACATGAAGCGGGCTCCTACAATGAGCAGTTCTTC
CDR3aa: CASSHEAGSYNEQFF

len: 12
j_gene: TRBJ1-2
d_gene: -
abundance: once
v_gene: TRBV27
CDR3nt: TGTGCCAGCAGTTTCTCGGGGGATGGCTACACCTTC
CDR3aa: CASSFSGDGYTF

len: 17
j_gene: TRBJ2-2
d_gene: TRBD2
abundance: -
v_gene: TRBV5-1
CDR3nt: TGCGCCAGCAGCCTAAGCGGACTAGCGGGGAGCGCCGGGGAGCTGTTTTTT
CDR3aa: CASSLSGLAGSAGELFF

len: 14
j_gene: TRBJ1-5
d_gene: TRBD1
abundance: -
v_gene: TRBV30
CDR3nt: TGTGCCTGGAGTGAGCAGGGGGGCAATCAGCCCCAGCATTTT
CDR3aa: CAWSEQGGNQPQHF

len: 14
j_gene: TRBJ1-2
d_gene: -
abundance: -
v_gene: TRBV10-3
CDR3nt: TGTGCCATCAGAGACCCCGAGAGGATCTATGGCTACACCTTC
CDR3aa: CAIRDPERIYGYTF

len: 16
j_gene: TRBJ1-1
d_gene: TRBD1
abundance: -
v_gene: TRBV15
CDR3nt: TGTGCCACCAGCAGAGACCCTCAGGGGGCTCAGGTCAAAGCTTTCTTT
CDR3aa: CATSRDPQGAQVKAFF

len: 11
j_gene: TRBJ2-3
d_gene: -
abundance: -
v_gene: TRBV30
CDR3nt: TGTGCCTGGAGTCGAACAGATACGCAGTATTTT
CDR3aa: CAWSRTDTQYF

len: 16
j_gene: TRBJ2-3
d_gene: TRBD2
abundance: -
v_gene: TRBV10-3
CDR3nt: TGTGCCATCAGAGACCTAGCGGCTACTAGCACAGATACGCAGTATTTT
CDR3aa: CAIRDLAATSTDTQYF

len: 17
j_gene: TRBJ1-5
d_gene: TRBD1
abundance: -
v_gene: TRBV2
CDR3nt: TGTGCCAGCAGTGAACTAAATCTGGGACAGGGTCATCAGCCCCAGCATTTT
CDR3aa: CASSELNLGQGHQPQHF

len: 13
j_gene: TRBJ2-3
d_gene: -
abundance: -
v_gene: TRBV4-2
CDR3nt: TGTGCCAGCAGCCTTTCTAGCGCAGATACGCAGTATTTT
CDR3aa: CASSLSSADTQYF

len: 16
j_gene: TRBJ2-7
d_gene: -
abundance: -
v_gene: TRBV27
CDR3nt: TGTGCCAGCAGTTTATTCCCAGTACTTCTGGGCGACGAGCAGTACTTC
CDR3aa: CASSLFPVLLGDEQYF

len: 14
j_gene: TRBJ1-1
d_gene: TRBD1
abundance: -
v_gene: TRBV5-1
CDR3nt: TGCGCCAGCAGCGGCCGGACAGGGGATGGTGCGGCTTTCTTT
CDR3aa: CASSGRTGDGAAFF

len: 14
j_gene: TRBJ2-5
d_gene: TRBD2
abundance: once
v_gene: TRBV7-7
CDR3nt: TGTGCTAGCAGCTCTAGCGGGACGAAAGAGACCCAGTACTTC
CDR3aa: CASSSSGTKETQYF

len: 17
j_gene: TRBJ1-5
d_gene: -
abundance: -
v_gene: TRBV5-6
CDR3nt: TGTGCCAGCAGCTGGGGTTTAGGGGGATCGGGCAATCAGCCCCAGCATTTT
CDR3aa: CASSWGLGGSGNQPQHF

len: 16
j_gene: TRBJ2-3
d_gene: -
abundance: -
v_gene: TRBV9
CDR3nt: TGTGCCAGCAGCGTAGAGCAGGGTAGTTCCACAGATACGCAGTATTTT
CDR3aa: CASSVEQGSSTDTQYF

len: 13
j_gene: TRBJ2-7
d_gene: -
abundance: -
v_gene: TRBV6-5
CDR3nt: TGTGCCAGCTCCCAGGGTTCCCTATACGAGCAGTACTTC
CDR3aa: CASSQGSLYEQYF

len: 13
j_gene: TRBJ2-7
d_gene: TRBD1
abundance: few
v_gene: TRBV5-1
CDR3nt: TGCGCCAGCAGCTCGACAGGGGACTACGAGCAGTACTTC
CDR3aa: CASSSTGDYEQYF

len: 15
j_gene: TRBJ2-3
d_gene: TRBD2
abundance: few
v_gene: TRBV6-1
CDR3nt: TGTGCCAGCAGTCTGGGGGCTAGCGGGTTAGATACGCAGTATTTT
CDR3aa: CASSLGASGLDTQYF

len: 12
j_gene: TRBJ2-7
d_gene: -
abundance: -
v_gene: TRBV6-6
CDR3nt: TGTGCCAGCAGTTACTTAGTCGACGAGCAGTACTTC
CDR3aa: CASSYLVDEQYF

len: 12
j_gene: TRBJ1-4
d_gene: -
abundance: -
v_gene: TRBV7-2
CDR3nt: TGTGCCAGCAGCTTTGTTAATGAAAAACTGTTTTTT
CDR3aa: CASSFVNEKLFF

len: 17
j_gene: TRBJ1-5
d_gene: -
abundance: -
v_gene: TRBV4-1
CDR3nt: TGCGCCAGCAGCCACCCGGGATACAGGGAAGGCAATCAGCCCCAGCATTTT
CDR3aa: CASSHPGYREGNQPQHF